This TCR beta chain was sequenced during a study of blood T cell repertoires in COVID-19. Per the original data handling: Amplification with reference gene primers provided the estimates of nucleated cell counts. Method: immunoSEQ multiplex PCR; TCRdb's copy keeps in-frame clones and lacks some. V and J calls plus clone size are reproduced from that table; the DNA served to infer D and trimming. The repertoire holds more than 150,000 clones, with roughly 76% as singletons. The origin of this receptor is a woman of 80 years or more with COVID-19, enrolled during active disease. The sample taken for sequencing was peripheral blood.

The CDR3 loop reads CASSRAATGQGREKTQYF. The CDR3 DNA reads as TGTGCCAGTAGTAGGGCGGCAACAGGACAGGGTCGTGAAAAGACCCAGTACTTC. The V and J genes are TRBV19 and TRBJ2-5; TRBD1 matches at 8 bases. Germline V gene data show CDR1 as LNHDA and CDR2 as SQIVND (reference sequence). Trimming removed 4 bases from V and 6 bases from J; junction bases left unmatched: 19. The CDR3 sequence is 18 residues long.